The following is a T cell receptor beta chain sequence with its context. What it recognizes is unknown. Any history of autoimmune disease or systemic immunosuppression disqualified patients. These data originate in a study of OX40 agonist ivuxolimab in advanced cancers. Across the whole study: At 65% to 90% male, the cohort had a mean age of 60 years, ranging from roughly 20 to 90. Study-level results: Among T cells, CD8+ cells averaged more expanded clones than CD4+ cells. Patients with a partial response at 0.1-3.0 mg/kg had among the lowest clonal expansion.

Some clones are missing from TCRdb's copy, which holds only in-frame ones; the method was immunoSEQ multiplex PCR. Here the sample spans about 74,000 clones, approximately 90% being singletons. V was pared by 3 bases and J by 7 bases, with 19 bases between. The CDR3 length is 16 residues. The germline V gene encodes CDR1 MDHEN and CDR2 SYDVKM. The chain has TRBV28 and TRBJ2-1; D perhaps matches TRBD2 (6 bases). The sequence came from an adult with an advanced solid tumor such as melanoma, head and neck, liver or kidney cancer. The specimen comprised CD4+ or CD8+ T cells sorted from blood, sampled in a trial of the OX40 agonist ivuxolimab. The DNA for the CDR3 is TGTGCCAGCAGTTTTTACGGGACTTCCTTTGGGAATGAGCAGTTCTTC. This sequence encodes CASSFYGTSFGNEQFF.